The T cell receptor beta chain under discussion was sequenced for a study of shared clonotypes between healthy human individuals. Study findings and constraints: As a rule, naive subsets had a larger estimated richness than memory subsets. Sampling covered nothing but blood. Tissue TCR repertoires likely differ from those found in blood.

Naive CD8 cells were CD45RO-negative, positively selected for CCR7, excluding terminally differentiated effector memory CD45RA+ cells. Note on this clone: Its antigen is not known.

Germline V CDR1 and CDR2: MDHEN, SYDVKM. The CDR3 consists of 15 residues. The V and J ends lost 5 bases and 2 bases, in that order; junction bases with no gene match: 6. Assay used: immunoSEQ multiplex PCR; TCRdb lists only in-frame clones, some missing. There are 2 million or so clones in the sample; roughly 95% occur only once, and 1.1% lies in the top ten. Source material: naive CD8+ T cells sorted from blood. The V call is TRBV28, the J call TRBJ1-3; 7 nucleotides line up with TRBD1. The sequence came from a man in his late teens or twenties in good health. The CDR3 sequence: CASSIPGGAGNTIYF. CDR3 bases: TGTGCCAGCAGTATCCCAGGGGGTGCTGGAAACACCATATATTTT.